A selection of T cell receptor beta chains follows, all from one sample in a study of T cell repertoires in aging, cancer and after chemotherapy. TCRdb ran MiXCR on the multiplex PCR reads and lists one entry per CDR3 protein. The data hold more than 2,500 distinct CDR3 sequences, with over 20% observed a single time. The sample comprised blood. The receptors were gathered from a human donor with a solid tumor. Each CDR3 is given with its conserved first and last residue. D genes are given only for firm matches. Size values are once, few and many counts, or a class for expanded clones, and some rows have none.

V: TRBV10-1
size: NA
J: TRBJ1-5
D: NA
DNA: TGCGCCAGCAGTGAAGGGGTAAATCAGCCCCAGCATTTT
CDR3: CASSEGVNQPQHF

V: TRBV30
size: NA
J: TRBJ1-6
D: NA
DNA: TGTGCCTGGAGTATATCTCAGGGCGGCCTTCTCTATAATTCACCCCTCCACTTT
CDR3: CAWSISQGGLLYNSPLHF

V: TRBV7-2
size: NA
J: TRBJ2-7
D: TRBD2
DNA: TGTGCCAGCAGCTCCGAACCGACTAGCGGGTTACCAGGGGAGCAGTACTTC
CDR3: CASSSEPTSGLPGEQYF

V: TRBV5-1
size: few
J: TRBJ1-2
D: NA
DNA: TGCGCCAGCAGCTTGGCACAGGGCGACTATGGCTACACCTTC
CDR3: CASSLAQGDYGYTF

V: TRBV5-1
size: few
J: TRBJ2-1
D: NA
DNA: TGCGCCAGCGCGCCAATGATCACCTACAATGAGCAGTTCTTC
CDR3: CASAPMITYNEQFF

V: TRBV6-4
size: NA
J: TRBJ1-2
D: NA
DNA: TGTGCCAGCAGGATTTCAGACAGGAGGAACTATGGCTACACCTTC
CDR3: CASRISDRRNYGYTF

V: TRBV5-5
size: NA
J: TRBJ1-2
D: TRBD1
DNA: TGTGCCAGCAGCTTGGTCCTAATTTCAACAGGGGGCGGCTATGGCTACACCTTC
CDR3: CASSLVLISTGGGYGYTF

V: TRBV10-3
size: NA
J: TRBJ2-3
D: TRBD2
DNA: TGTGCCATCAGCGATATCCATAGCGGGGGTTCTAGGAATACGCAGTATTTT
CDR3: CAISDIHSGGSRNTQYF

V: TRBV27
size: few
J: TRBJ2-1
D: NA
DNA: TGTGCCAGCAGTTCCTCTCGGGGGCGAGCATACTATGAGCAGTTCTTC
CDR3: CASSSSRGRAYYEQFF

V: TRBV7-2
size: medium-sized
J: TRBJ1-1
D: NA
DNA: TGTGCCAGCAGCTTATGGGGGGGAAACACTGAAGCTTTCTTT
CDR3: CASSLWGGNTEAFF

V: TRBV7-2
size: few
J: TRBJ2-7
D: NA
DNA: TGTGCCAGCAGCTCCTCCGGGACTCTTACCTACGAGCAGTACTTC
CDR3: CASSSSGTLTYEQYF

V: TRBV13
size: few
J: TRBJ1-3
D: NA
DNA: TGTGCCAGCAGCTTAGGCGGTCTCTCTGGAAACACCATATATTTT
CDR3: CASSLGGLSGNTIYF

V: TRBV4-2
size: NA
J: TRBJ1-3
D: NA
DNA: TGTGCCAGCAGCCAAGGCCCACTGGGGGGTCAGAACACCATATATTTT
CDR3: CASSQGPLGGQNTIYF

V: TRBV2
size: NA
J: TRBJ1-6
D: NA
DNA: TGTGCCAGCTCTTCCTCGCGAACCGACGTCGGTTCACCCCTCCACTTT
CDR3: CASSSSRTDVGSPLHF